One and the same sample provided the 22 T cell receptor beta chains below, sequenced in a study of regulatory and conventional T cells in RAG deficiency. Blood CD4+ CD25-high CD127-low regulatory T cells supplied the genomic DNA template. The assay was immunoSEQ multiplex PCR, and TCRdb's table has in-frame clones only and misses some. The sample lists several thousand clones; around 92% were seen once. These data also formed part of another study, on regulatory T cells. That work adds: Amplification used 52 TRBV primers and 13 TRBJ primers.

The sequenced material came from Tregs sorted from blood. All receptors come from a human donor in good health.

This chain joins TRBV7-8 and TRBJ2-4; tentatively, D is TRBD1 (6 bases). The CDR3 loop spans 16 amino acids. V lost 5 bases, J lost 0 bases, and 14 bases lay in between. CDR1 is SGHVS and CDR2 is FQNEAQ in the germline V gene. The chain's CDR3 is CASSRGTPLAKNIQYF. As DNA, the CDR3 is TGTGCCAGCAGCAGAGGGACACCATTAGCCAAAAACATTCAGTACTTC. The full variable domain, completed using reference TRBV7-8 and TRBJ2-4, is GAGVSQSPRYKVAKRGQDVALRCDPISGHVSLFWYQQALGQGPEFLTYFQNEAQLDKSGLPSDRFFAERPEGSVSTLKIQRTQQEDSAVYLCASSRGTPLAKNIQYFGAGTRLSVL.

In this sample, this clone turned up a few times. The chain couples TRBV19 to TRBJ1-5; no clear D gene. The ends were cut back, 3 bases at V and 9 bases at J, with 12 bases in the middle. CDR1 and CDR2 from the germline V gene are LNHDA and SQIVND (reference sequence). The CDR3 sequence is 13 residues long. The CDR3 DNA is TGTGCCAGTAGTATCCGGGCCCTCGGGCCCCAGCATTTT. Protein: CASSIRALGPQHF.

The V call is TRBV2, the J call TRBJ2-1, with D possibly matching TRBD2 (5 bases). Per germline, CDR1 SNHLY and CDR2 FYNNEI. The ends were cut back, 3 bases at V and 3 bases at J, with 15 bases in the middle. The CDR3 sequence is 16 residues long. CDR3: CASSEAPGSYYNEQFF. The CDR3, as DNA: TGTGCCAGCAGTGAGGCCCCGGGGAGCTACTACAATGAGCAGTTCTTC.

The chain links TRBV28 to TRBJ2-5, with TRBD1 identical over 8 bases. Looked up from germline, CDR1 is MDHEN and CDR2 is SYDVKM. The CDR3 loop spans 14 amino acids. Germline trimming cut 3 bases from V and 4 bases from J; bases unmatched to any gene: 4. CDR3 residues: CASSLGRGLETQYF. CDR3 bases: TGTGCCAGCAGTTTGGGCAGGGGGCTAGAGACCCAGTACTTC.

This chain connects TRBV28 to TRBJ1-5; TRBD1 aligns across 8 bases. The CDR3 is 16 amino acids. With 5 bases clipped from V and 2 bases from J, the junction kept 8 bases outside the gene matches. The germline gives CDR1 MDHEN, CDR2 SYDVKM. CDR3 DNA sequence: TGTGCCAGCAGTGCCAGGGGGCGGAGCGGCAATCAGCCCCAGCATTTT. Translation gives CASSARGRSGNQPQHF.

The CDR3 nucleotides are TGTGCCAGCAGCCAAGAGTTTGATCCGACCCGGGACGAGCAGTACTTC. Amino acid sequence: CASSQEFDPTRDEQYF. The V and J genes are TRBV4-2 and TRBJ2-7; D gene uncertain. Germline CDR1 and CDR2: LGHNA and YNFKEQ. The ends were cut back, 0 bases at V and 5 bases at J, with 17 bases in the middle. This CDR3 is built from 16 residues.

DNA of the CDR3: TGTGCCAGCAGCCACAACTATGGCTACACCTTC. Encoded protein: CASSHNYGYTF. This chain connects TRBV11-2 to TRBJ1-2; D remains unclear. Germline loops: CDR1 SGHAT, CDR2 FQNNGV. Trimming left V 5 bases short and J 2 bases short, with 3 bases between. The CDR3 is 11 residues long.

This sequence joins TRBV29-1 and TRBJ2-1; D perhaps matches TRBD2 (5 bases). Per the germline V gene, CDR1 is SQVTM and CDR2 is ANQGSEA. This CDR3 has 18 amino acids. V gave up 2 bases and J gave up 0 bases, with 20 bases separating them. CDR3 sequence: CSVEKSKGSLSSYNEQFF. The CDR3 DNA sequence: TGCAGCGTTGAAAAAAGCAAAGGGAGTTTGAGCTCCTACAATGAGCAGTTCTTC.

The J gene is TRBJ2-7, the V gene TRBV6-6, with D unresolved. This CDR3 is built from 13 residues. The germline V gene encodes CDR1 MNHNY and CDR2 SVGAGI (reference sequence). With 6 bases removed from V and 7 bases from J, the gap between germline ends came to 16 bases. The CDR3 DNA follows: TGTGCCAGCAGGATAGACGAGCAAAGGGAGCAGTACTTC. Encoded protein: CASRIDEQREQYF.

The rearrangement uses TRBV5-5 and TRBJ2-1; D possibly corresponds to TRBD2 (6 bases). V was cut by 3 bases and J by 9 bases, with 13 bases left in between. Germline V gene lookup returns CDR1 SGHKS and CDR2 YYEKEE (reference sequence). The CDR3 runs to 13 residues. The CDR3 DNA sequence: TGTGCCAGCAGCTGGCAGTCGCGGGGTGAGCAGTTCTTC. Translated: CASSWQSRGEQFF.

V is TRBV28 and J is TRBJ1-3, with D unresolved. The germline V and J ends were trimmed by 8 bases and 1 base, with 6 bases remaining between them. Germline CDR1 MDHEN, CDR2 SYDVKM. This CDR3 contains 12 residues. The CDR3 nucleotides read TGTGCCAGCTCCCTATCTGGAAACACCATATATTTT. Encoded protein: CASSLSGNTIYF.

The chain employs TRBV6-6 and TRBJ2-7, with D hard to call. V was clipped by 6 bases and J by 3 bases, with 9 bases between them. Germline values: CDR1 MNHNY, CDR2 SVGAGI (reference sequence). The CDR3 runs 12 residues. For the CDR3, the DNA is TGTGCCAGCAGCTCCCGGTACTACGAGCAGTACTTC. Translating it yields CASSSRYYEQYF.

As regards this clone: Its ends do not fully match the called genes, so a read error is possible. The chain combines TRBV7-7 with TRBJ2-2, with D maybe TRBD2 (5 bases). Germline-derived CDR1 and CDR2 are SSHAT and FNYEAQ (reference sequence). This CDR3 is 15 amino acids long. CDR3 region: CASSPQAGWTGELFF. In nucleotides, the CDR3 is TGTGCTAGCAGCCCGCAGGCGGGTTGGACCGGGGAGCTGTTTTTT.

The chain uses TRBV28 and TRBJ2-5, with D possibly TRBD1 on 5 matching bases. V was trimmed by 7 bases and J by 5 bases, leaving 14 bases between them. The CDR3 covers 13 residues. CDR1 is MDHEN and CDR2 is SYDVKM in the germline V gene. CDR3 sequence: CASTQGDLETQYF. Here the CDR3 DNA reads TGTGCCAGCACCCAAGGGGATTTGGAGACCCAGTACTTC.

The chain is built from TRBV5-1 and TRBJ2-7, with 10 bases identical to TRBD1. The CDR3 spans 14 residues. CDR1 and CDR2 (germline): SGHRS, YFSETQ. Trimming at V came to 5 bases and at J to 5 bases, leaving 7 bases not matched to a gene. The CDR3 protein is CASSEDRGKDEQYF. Written as DNA, the CDR3 is TGCGCCAGCAGTGAGGACAGGGGGAAAGACGAGCAGTACTTC.

The chain uses TRBV6-5 and TRBJ2-1, with a possible D match to TRBD1 (5 bases). CDR3 size: 15 residues. Germline-derived CDR1 and CDR2 are MNHEY and SVGAGI. V was clipped by 2 bases and J by 4 bases, with 12 bases between them. CDR3 loop: CASSYLQGTYNEQFF. CDR3 DNA sequence: TGTGCCAGCAGTTACCTCCAGGGTACGTACAATGAGCAGTTCTTC.

This clone showed up just a few times. The chain employs TRBV7-9 and TRBJ1-3; possible D gene TRBD1, 6 bases. V dropped 2 bases and J dropped 0 bases, with 8 bases sitting between them. Looked up from germline, CDR1 is SEHNR and CDR2 is FQNEAQ (reference sequence). The CDR3 runs 15 residues. The CDR3 spells CASSLRTASGNTIYF. As DNA, the CDR3 is TGTGCCAGCAGCTTACGGACAGCCTCTGGAAACACCATATATTTT.

The V gene is TRBV5-1, the J gene TRBJ2-7; 9 nucleotides agree with TRBD1. The CDR3 covers 12 residues. Germline trimming cut 5 bases from V and 4 bases from J; bases unmatched to any gene: 1. Germline-derived CDR1 and CDR2 are SGHRS and YFSETQ. In DNA form, the CDR3 reads TGCGCCAGCAGGGGACAGGGTTACGAGCAGTACTTC. Translated, it gives CASRGQGYEQYF.

The genes are TRBV5-1 and TRBJ1-1; D perhaps matches TRBD1 (5 bases). Trimming shortened V by 2 bases and J by 6 bases, and 8 bases separated the two germline ends. From germline, CDR1 is SGHRS and CDR2 YFSETQ. This CDR3 has 12 residues. In DNA, the CDR3 is TGCGCCAGCAGCTTCGGGGGAGCTGAAGCTTTCTTT. This sequence encodes CASSFGGAEAFF.

Points on this clone: This is likely a read error, given that the CDR3 carries no conserved phenylalanine or tryptophan at its end. The rearrangement joins TRBV29-1 to TRBJ1-6; D gene ambiguous. The germline V gene encodes CDR1 SQVTM and CDR2 ANQGSEA. The CDR3 is 13 amino acids. Between the trimmed V and J ends, which lost 4 bases and 5 bases, there was a span of 9 bases. The CDR3 is CSVGGDDNSPLHL. The CDR3 coding sequence is TGCAGCGTTGGAGGAGACGATAATTCACCCCTCCACCTT.

The rearrangement links TRBV5-1 to TRBJ1-1; D remains ambiguous. Germline CDR1 is SGHRS and CDR2 is YFSETQ. Trimming left V 0 bases short and J 0 bases short, with 15 bases between. This CDR3 is 17 amino acids long. Here the CDR3 DNA reads TGCGCCAGCAGCTTGGGCCCACCTAGACAAATGAACACTGAAGCTTTCTTT. Its translation is CASSLGPPRQMNTEAFF.

V and J are TRBV19 and TRBJ2-3; D gene ambiguous. The CDR3 runs 14 residues. The germline V gene has CDR1 LNHDA and CDR2 SQIVND (reference sequence). V gave up 5 bases and J gave up 1 base, with 10 bases separating them. The CDR3 DNA sequence: TGTGCCAGTAGTCCGAGGCAGCGCACAGATACGCAGTATTTT. Encoded protein: CASSPRQRTDTQYF. The variable domain in full, completed from reference TRBV19 and TRBJ2-3, reads DGGITQSPKYLFRKEGQNVTLSCEQNLNHDAMYWYRQDPGQGLRLIYYSQIVNDFQKGDIAEGYSVSREKKESFPLTVTSAQKNPTAFYLCASSPRQRTDTQYFGPGTRLTVL.